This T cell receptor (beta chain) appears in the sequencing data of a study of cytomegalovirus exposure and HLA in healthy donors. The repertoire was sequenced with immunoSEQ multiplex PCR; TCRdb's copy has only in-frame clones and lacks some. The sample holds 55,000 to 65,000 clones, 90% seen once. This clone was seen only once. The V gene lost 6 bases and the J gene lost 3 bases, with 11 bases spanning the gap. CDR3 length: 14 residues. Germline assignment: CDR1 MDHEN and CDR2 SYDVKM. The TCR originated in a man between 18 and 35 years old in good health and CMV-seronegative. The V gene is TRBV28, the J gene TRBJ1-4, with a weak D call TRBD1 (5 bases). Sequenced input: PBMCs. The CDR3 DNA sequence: TGTGCCAGCAGGGGGCAGGTCCCTAATGAAAAACTGTTTTTT. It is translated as CASRGQVPNEKLFF.